Below, 7 T cell receptor beta chains from the same sample are listed, as sequenced in a study of shared clonotypes between healthy human individuals. The naive CD8 fraction comprised CD45RO-negative cells positively selected for CCR7 and excluded terminally differentiated effector memory CD45RA+ cells. Clones were sequenced by immunoSEQ multiplex PCR, and TCRdb holds only the in-frame ones, with some missing. The sample includes some 2 million clones, about 95% of them seen just once. Sequenced input: naive CD8+ T cells sorted from blood. The receptors come from a man in his late teens or twenties in good health.

The V call is TRBV5-6, the J call TRBJ1-2; D perhaps matches TRBD1 (5 bases). The CDR3 extends over 11 amino acids. V lost 8 bases and J lost 6, with 11 bases in between. Germline lookup yields CDR1 SGHDT and CDR2 YYEEEE. CDR3 sequence reads: CASSRGNGYTF. In nucleotides, the CDR3 is TGTGCCAGTTCGCGGGGGAATGGCTACACCTTC.

The rearrangement joins TRBV10-1 to TRBJ2-7, with a possible D match to TRBD1 (6 bases). The ends were cut back, 7 bases at V and 2 bases at J, with 15 bases in the middle. Germline CDR1 WNHNN, CDR2 SYGVQD (reference sequence). The CDR3 loop spans 14 amino acids. The CDR3 DNA follows: TGCGCCAGCACTCACACAGGGACCGCCTACGAGCAGTACTTC. Its protein is CASTHTGTAYEQYF.

V and J are TRBV4-2 and TRBJ2-5; perhaps TRBD1 as D (6 bases). CDR3 length: 16 residues. V lost 0 bases to trimming and J lost 2 bases, with 13 bases between them. The germline V gene has CDR1 LGHNA and CDR2 YNFKEQ. In nucleotides, the CDR3 is TGTGCCAGCAGCCAAGATTATTCGGACAGACAAGAGACCCAGTACTTC. It yields the protein CASSQDYSDRQETQYF.

This sequence joins TRBV7-9 and TRBJ2-7; tentatively, D is TRBD1 or TRBD2 (5 bases each). The germline V and J ends were trimmed by 5 bases and 5 bases, with 19 bases remaining between them. Looked up from germline, CDR1 is SEHNR and CDR2 is FQNEAQ (reference sequence). CDR3 length equals 15 residues. The CDR3 DNA reads as TGTGCCAGCAGCATCCCGGGACGGACGGATAACGAGCAGTACTTC. Translated, it gives CASSIPGRTDNEQYF.

This sequence joins TRBV28 and TRBJ1-1, with D tentatively TRBD1 (6 bases). V was trimmed by 6 bases and J by 3 bases, leaving 14 bases between them. CDR3 length: 14 residues. CDR1 is MDHEN, CDR2 SYDVKM, per germline. CDR3 amino acids: CASRSIQGYTEAFF. CDR3 in DNA: TGTGCCAGCAGATCTATTCAGGGGTACACTGAAGCTTTCTTT.

The table lists this clone with a count of one. V is TRBV2 and J is TRBJ1-5; D perhaps matches TRBD1 (5 bases). CDR3 length: 14 residues. V lost 4 bases, J lost 3 bases, and 10 bases lay in between. Germline V lookup: CDR1 SNHLY, CDR2 FYNNEI. The CDR3 loop is CASSGPGLNQPQHF. In DNA form, the CDR3 reads TGTGCCAGCAGTGGGCCGGGACTCAATCAGCCCCAGCATTTT.

Only a few counts were recorded for this clone. V gene TRBV10-3 combines with J gene TRBJ2-1; 14 nucleotides align to TRBD2. Germline loops: CDR1 ENHRY, CDR2 SYGVKD. The CDR3 consists of 17 residues. The trim removed 0 bases at V and 8 bases at J, leaving 6 bases unmatched. The CDR3 spells CAISESRLAGGPDEQFF. The DNA of the CDR3 is TGTGCCATCAGTGAGTCCCGACTAGCGGGAGGGCCGGATGAGCAGTTCTTC.